A few counts support the clone carrying this T cell receptor beta chain. Its antigen is not known. Assay used: immunoSEQ multiplex PCR; TCRdb lists only in-frame clones, some missing. The sample includes about 66,000 clones, roughly 76% of them seen just once. The data stem from a study of OX40 agonist ivuxolimab in advanced cancers. Study results and limitations: Partial responders at 0.1-3.0 mg/kg had among the lowest clonal expansion.

This CDR3 has 14 amino acids. V lost 1 base, J lost 7 bases, and 13 bases lay in between. From germline, CDR1 is GTSNPN and CDR2 SVGIG (reference sequence). Autoimmune disease history or systemic immunosuppression was exclusionary. The sequencing used CD4+ or CD8+ T cells sorted from blood, collected in a trial of the OX40 agonist ivuxolimab. This rearrangement joins TRBV30 to TRBJ1-4; possibly TRBD1 for D (5 bases). The sequence came from an adult with an advanced solid tumor such as melanoma, head and neck, liver or kidney cancer. CDR3 DNA: TGTGCCTGGAGTGGTAGGGGTAATCTTGAAAAACTGTTTTTT. As protein: CAWSGRGNLEKLFF.